Below, 27 T cell receptor beta chains from the same sample are listed, as sequenced in a study of GPR56 and killer-like receptors on CD4 memory cells. Five CD4+ populations, defined by killer cell lectin-like receptor and GPR56 markers, were sorted by FACS. TCRdb re-called the reads and shows each CDR3 protein once, DNA omitted. Reported are just over 1,400 distinct CDR3 sequences; the ten largest clones contain about 12%. Sequencing was performed on memory CD4+ T cells from blood. These receptors originate from a human donor in good health.

Measured by frequency, this clonotype is medium-sized. The CDR3 sequence is CASRPYGGPVYGYTF. The chain joins TRBV18 to TRBJ1-2. Per the germline V gene, CDR1 is KGHSH and CDR2 is LQKENI. This CDR3 is built from 15 residues.

This chain joins TRBV12-3 or TRBV12-4 and TRBJ1-1. This CDR3 has 11 residues. The CDR3 loop reads CASSLVAEAFF.

V gene TRBV2 combines with J gene TRBJ2-1; TCRdb lists TRBD2, though no DNA is available to test this call. Germline V gene sequence: CDR1 SNHLY, CDR2 FYNNEI. The CDR3 contains 13 residues. CDR3 in amino acids: CASSGRLGNEQFF. The full variable domain, in which reference TRBV2 and TRBJ2-1 provide the parts outside the CDR3, is EPEVTQTPSHQVTQMGQEVILRCVPISNHLYFYWYRQILGQKVEFLVSFYNNEISEKSEIFDDQFSVERPDGSNFTLKIRSTKLEDSAMYFCASSGRLGNEQFFGPGTRLTVL.

The rearrangement uses TRBV2 and TRBJ2-1. Germline CDR1 SNHLY, CDR2 FYNNEI. CDR3 size: 11 residues. CDR3 in amino acids: CASTYDNEQFF. Drawing the rest from reference TRBV2 and TRBJ2-1, the complete variable domain is EPEVTQTPSHQVTQMGQEVILRCVPISNHLYFYWYRQILGQKVEFLVSFYNNEISEKSEIFDDQFSVERPDGSNFTLKIRSTKLEDSAMYFCASTYDNEQFFGPGTRLTVL.

The chain joins TRBV19 to TRBJ1-2; the D call from TCRdb, TRBD1, cannot be confirmed without DNA. CDR3 length: 18 amino acids. Per the germline V gene, CDR1 is LNHDA and CDR2 is SQIVND (reference sequence). The CDR3 here is CASSTSRDRGHCFYGYTF.

V and J are TRBV9 and TRBJ1-2; TCRdb outputs TRBD1, but without DNA this stays unchecked. CDR1 SGDLS and CDR2 YYNGEE come from the germline V gene. CDR3 length: 15 residues. The CDR3 reads CASSVGPGGSYGYTF.

V is TRBV12-3 or TRBV12-4 and J is TRBJ1-4; with no DNA, the TCRdb D assignment of TRBD1 cannot be verified. The CDR3 consists of 16 residues. The CDR3 region is CASSPERGSTNEKLFF.

Judged by frequency, this clonotype is medium-sized. This chain links TRBV29-1 with TRBJ1-4. From germline, CDR1 is SQVTM and CDR2 ANQGSEA. CDR3 length: 13 amino acids. CDR3: CSVLLSGNEKLFF.

Frequency places this clonotype as large (0.1 to 1%). The chain carries TRBV7-2 and TRBJ2-2; TCRdb outputs TRBD1, but without DNA this stays unchecked. Germline V gene lookup returns CDR1 SGHTA and CDR2 FQGNSA. The CDR3 is made up of 16 amino acids. CDR3 residues: CASSPNPGAVHGELFF.

The rearrangement joins TRBV20-1 to TRBJ2-5; without DNA, the TCRdb call of TRBD1 cannot be checked. Germline V gene sequence: CDR1 DFQATT, CDR2 SNEGSKA (reference sequence). CDR3 size: 16 residues. CDR3 protein: CSARDPLAGGQETQYF.

The chain combines TRBV6-6 with TRBJ2-2; TCRdb calls TRBD2, which cannot be checked without DNA. Germline CDR1 MNHNY, CDR2 SVGAGI (reference sequence). The CDR3 has 17 amino acids. CDR3 loop: CASSYSGLAGVTGELFF.

In terms of frequency, this clonotype is large. This sequence joins TRBV6-1 and TRBJ2-7; TCRdb's D call, TRBD1, is unchecked because there is no DNA. This CDR3 is built from 13 residues. CDR1 is MNHNS, CDR2 SASEGT, per germline. The CDR3 reads CASSRDRGHEQYF.

The chain joins TRBV18 to TRBJ2-7; absent DNA, TCRdb's TRBD1 call cannot be checked. Germline lookup yields CDR1 KGHSH and CDR2 LQKENI. The CDR3 length is 19 residues. The CDR3: CASSPPFYIGQGESYEQYF.

By frequency, this clonotype registers medium-sized (0.01 to 0.1%). The chain carries TRBV19 and TRBJ1-4. The CDR3 has 12 amino acids. The germline CDR1 and CDR2 sequences are LNHDA and SQIVND (reference sequence). The CDR3 sequence: CASSHLSEKLFF. Complete variable domain (other parts from reference TRBV19 and TRBJ1-4): DGGITQSPKYLFRKEGQNVTLSCEQNLNHDAMYWYRQDPGQGLRLIYYSQIVNDFQKGDIAEGYSVSREKKESFPLTVTSAQKNPTAFYLCASSHLSEKLFFGSGTQLSVL.

This clonotype is labeled large based on frequency. The chain links TRBV6-1 to TRBJ1-1. CDR3 length: 13 residues. Germline values: CDR1 MNHNS, CDR2 SASEGT. The CDR3 is CASFEGPNTEAFF.

The V call is TRBV4-1, the J call TRBJ1-1. The CDR3 totals 16 residues. Germline lookup yields CDR1 MGHRA and CDR2 YSYEKL. The CDR3 protein is CASSQAERVQNTEAFF.

Its frequency marks this clonotype as medium-sized (0.01 to 0.1%). CDR3 region: CASSLSPSRSSGANVLTF. The chain couples TRBV11-3 to TRBJ2-6; TCRdb lists TRBD1, though no DNA is available to test this call. The germline CDR1 and CDR2 sequences are SGHNT and YENEEA. This CDR3 is 18 amino acids long.

The J gene is TRBJ2-5, the V gene TRBV7-6. The length of the CDR3 is 13 residues. Germline CDR1 and CDR2: SGHVS and FNYEAQ. The CDR3 loop is CASSSSYQETQYF.

The chain uses TRBV2 and TRBJ1-5. The CDR3 runs 15 residues. Germline CDR1 reads SNHLY; CDR2 reads FYNNEI. The CDR3 protein is CASSGGSANNQPQHF.

CDR3: CASGTTGRELFF. The chain uses TRBV2 and TRBJ2-2; as DNA is missing, the TRBD1 call by TCRdb cannot be tested. Germline loops: CDR1 SNHLY, CDR2 FYNNEI. The CDR3 has 12 residues.

This clonotype is labeled large based on frequency. The chain joins TRBV7-2 to TRBJ1-2. CDR1 SGHTA and CDR2 FQGNSA come from the germline V gene. This CDR3 is 15 amino acids long. This chain's CDR3 is CASSLDPGQARGYTF. Variable domain in full (rest from reference TRBV7-2 and TRBJ1-2): GAGVSQSPSNKVTEKGKDVELRCDPISGHTALYWYRQSLGQGLEFLIYFQGNSAPDKSGLPSDRFSAERTGGSVSTLTIQRTQQEDSAVYLCASSLDPGQARGYTFGSGTRLTVV.

The rearrangement links TRBV11-3 to TRBJ2-5; TCRdb reports TRBD1, a call that lacks DNA to check it against. CDR3 size: 15 residues. CDR1 and CDR2 (germline): SGHNT, YENEEA. This CDR3 reads CASSLEDRVSETQYF.

The V call is TRBV20-1, the J call TRBJ2-7; TCRdb picks TRBD1, but there is no DNA to check that call. Looked up from germline, CDR1 is DFQATT and CDR2 is SNEGSKA (reference sequence). The CDR3 totals 16 residues. The CDR3 protein is CSARVKRDKSSYEQYF.

This clonotype is called medium-sized based on its frequency. CDR3 amino acids: CASSFPQDEQYF. This rearrangement joins TRBV7-2 to TRBJ2-7; the TRBD1 assignment by TCRdb is unverifiable without DNA. Germline CDR1 reads SGHTA; CDR2 reads FQGNSA. This CDR3 spans 12 amino acids.

The chain combines TRBV7-3 with TRBJ2-1; the D gene TCRdb calls, TRBD2, cannot be checked with no DNA. CDR1 and CDR2 from the germline V gene are SGHTA and FQGTGA. This CDR3 is built from 14 residues. The CDR3 is CASSTSGAYNEQFF.

Frequency places this clonotype as medium-sized (0.01 to 0.1%). The gene calls are TRBV27 and TRBJ2-3; the D call from TCRdb, TRBD1, cannot be confirmed without DNA. Germline V lookup: CDR1 MNHEY, CDR2 SMNVEV (reference sequence). The CDR3 loop spans 17 amino acids. The CDR3 reads CASSSYGRGESTDTQYF.

Frequency places this clonotype as large. This chain connects TRBV10-3 to TRBJ2-1; the D gene TCRdb calls, TRBD2, cannot be checked with no DNA. This CDR3 comprises 15 residues. The germline gives CDR1 ENHRY, CDR2 SYGVKD. CDR3 loop: CASQATGTGPSEQFF.